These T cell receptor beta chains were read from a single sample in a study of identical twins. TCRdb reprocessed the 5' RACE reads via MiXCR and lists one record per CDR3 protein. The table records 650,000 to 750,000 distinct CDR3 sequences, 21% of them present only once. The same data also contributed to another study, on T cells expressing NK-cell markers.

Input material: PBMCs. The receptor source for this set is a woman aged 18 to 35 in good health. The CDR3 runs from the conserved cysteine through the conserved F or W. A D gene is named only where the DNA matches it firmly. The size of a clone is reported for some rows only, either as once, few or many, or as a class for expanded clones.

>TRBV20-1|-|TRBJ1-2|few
CSARGAGTNYGYTF
TGCAGTGCTAGAGGCGCCGGGACTAACTATGGCTACACCTTC
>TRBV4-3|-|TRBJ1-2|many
CASSQEGVWGYTF
TGCGCCAGCAGCCAAGAAGGTGTCTGGGGCTACACCTTC
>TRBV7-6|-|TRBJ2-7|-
CASSKDGVWSYEQYF
TGTGCCAGCAGCAAAGATGGGGTGTGGTCCTACGAGCAGTACTTC
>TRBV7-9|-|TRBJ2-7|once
CASNRDPRYF
TGTGCCAGCAACCGGGACCCCCGGTACTTC
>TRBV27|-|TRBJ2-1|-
CASETSKNEQFF
TGTGCCAGCGAGACTAGTAAGAATGAGCAGTTCTTC
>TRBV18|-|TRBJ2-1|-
CASSPDSDEQFF
TGTGCCAGCTCACCAGACAGCGATGAGCAGTTCTTC
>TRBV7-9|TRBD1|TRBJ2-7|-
CASSRKDRDSYEQYF
TGTGCCAGCAGCAGGAAAGACAGGGACTCCTACGAGCAGTACTTC
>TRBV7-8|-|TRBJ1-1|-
CASIYQGRGTEAFF
TGTGCCAGCATCTATCAGGGGAGGGGGACTGAAGCTTTCTTT
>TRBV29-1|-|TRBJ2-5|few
CSVGRGRAKETQYF
TGCAGCGTTGGGAGGGGGAGGGCGAAAGAGACCCAGTACTTC
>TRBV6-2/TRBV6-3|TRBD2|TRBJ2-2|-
CASSYLRGRPAGVNTGELFF
TGTGCCAGCAGTTATCTAAGGGGACGACCAGCGGGGGTGAACACCGGGGAGCTGTTTTTT
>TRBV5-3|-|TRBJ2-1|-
CATVRGPGGNGTNEQFF
TGTGCCACCGTCAGGGGGCCGGGGGGTAATGGGACTAATGAGCAGTTCTTC
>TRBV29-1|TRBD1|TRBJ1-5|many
CSVAAGGDNQPQHF
TGCAGCGTTGCGGCAGGGGGGGACAATCAGCCCCAGCATTTT
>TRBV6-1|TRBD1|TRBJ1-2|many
CASSPPDRVYYGYTF
TGTGCCAGCAGCCCCCCCGACAGGGTCTACTATGGCTACACCTTC
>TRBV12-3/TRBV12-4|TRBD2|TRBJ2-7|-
CASSDSIVAGVGEQYF
TGTGCCAGCAGTGACTCGATAGTGGCGGGAGTCGGCGAGCAGTACTTC
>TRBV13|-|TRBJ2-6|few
CASSTRRRDLGSGANVLTF
TGTGCCAGCAGCACCCGCCGCAGGGATTTGGGCTCTGGGGCCAACGTCCTGACTTTC
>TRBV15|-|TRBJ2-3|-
CATSREPASKTDTQYF
TGTGCCACCAGCAGAGAACCGGCATCTAAAACAGATACGCAGTATTTT
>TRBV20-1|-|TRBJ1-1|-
CSAEDRNAFF
TGCAGTGCTGAAGACAGGAATGCTTTCTTT
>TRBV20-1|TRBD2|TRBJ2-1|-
CSASYDGGAPRNEQFF
TGCAGTGCTAGTTACGACGGGGGGGCCCCCCGGAATGAGCAGTTCTTC
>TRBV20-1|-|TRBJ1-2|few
CSAHKPGPYGYTF
TGCAGTGCTCATAAACCGGGACCCTATGGCTACACCTTC